Included here is one T cell receptor beta chain sequence, with context. As yet, its antigen is unknown. The sample originates from a study of human T cells and chemical hapten exposure. With V trimmed by 4 bases and J by 2 bases, 11 bases remained unmatched. The CDR3 is 18 residues long. The germline V gene has CDR1 DFQATT and CDR2 SNEGSKA (reference sequence). Regarding the study as a whole: Patch test scores rose with PT1 expanded TCR counts, a positive correlation.

TCRdb re-called the RACE reads with MiXCR, one entry per CDR3 protein. The repertoire holds about 120,000 distinct CDR3 sequences, with roughly 13% as singletons. Described time point: pre-sensitization, week 0. This sample's treatment: therapeutic diphenylcyclopropenone sensitization with weekly scalp DPC. Here the sequenced sample was whole blood, taken in connection with sensitization to the hapten diphenylcyclopropenone (DPC). V is TRBV20-1 and J is TRBJ2-3, with TRBD2 identical over 14 bases. This TCR was recovered from a woman under 30 with alopecia areata. Some clones in this sample may be carry-over from other donors' samples. CDR3 coding DNA: TGCAGTGCTACTTCCTCCGGGACTAGCGGGGGCCACACAGATACGCAGTATTTT. The encoded protein is CSATSSGTSGGHTDTQYF.